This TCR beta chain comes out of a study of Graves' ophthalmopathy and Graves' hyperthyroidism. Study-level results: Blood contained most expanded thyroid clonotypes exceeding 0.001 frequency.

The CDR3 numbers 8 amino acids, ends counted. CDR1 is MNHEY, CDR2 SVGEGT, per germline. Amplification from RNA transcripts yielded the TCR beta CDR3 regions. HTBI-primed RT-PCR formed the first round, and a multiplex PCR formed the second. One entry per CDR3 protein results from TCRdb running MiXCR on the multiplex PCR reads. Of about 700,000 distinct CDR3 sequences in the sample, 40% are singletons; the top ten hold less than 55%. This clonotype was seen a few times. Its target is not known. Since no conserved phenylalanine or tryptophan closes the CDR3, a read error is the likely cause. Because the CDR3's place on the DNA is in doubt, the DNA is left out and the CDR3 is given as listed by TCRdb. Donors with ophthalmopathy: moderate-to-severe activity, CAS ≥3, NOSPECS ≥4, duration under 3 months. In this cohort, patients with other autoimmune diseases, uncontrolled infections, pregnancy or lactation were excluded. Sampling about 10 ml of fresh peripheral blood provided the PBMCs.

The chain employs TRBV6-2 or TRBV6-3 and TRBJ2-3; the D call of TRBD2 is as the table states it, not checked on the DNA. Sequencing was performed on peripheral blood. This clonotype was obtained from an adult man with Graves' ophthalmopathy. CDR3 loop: CASSFGRD.